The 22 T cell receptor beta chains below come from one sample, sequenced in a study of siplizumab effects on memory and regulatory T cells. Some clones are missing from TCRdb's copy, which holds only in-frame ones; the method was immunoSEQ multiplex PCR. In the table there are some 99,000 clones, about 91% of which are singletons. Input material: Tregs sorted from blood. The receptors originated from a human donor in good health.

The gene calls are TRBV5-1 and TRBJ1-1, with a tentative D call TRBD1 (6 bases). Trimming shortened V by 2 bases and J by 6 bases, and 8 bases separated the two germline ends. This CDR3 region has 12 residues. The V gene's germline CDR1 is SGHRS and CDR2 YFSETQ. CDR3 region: CASSLQGAEAFF. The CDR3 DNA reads TGCGCCAGCAGCTTACAGGGAGCTGAAGCTTTCTTT.

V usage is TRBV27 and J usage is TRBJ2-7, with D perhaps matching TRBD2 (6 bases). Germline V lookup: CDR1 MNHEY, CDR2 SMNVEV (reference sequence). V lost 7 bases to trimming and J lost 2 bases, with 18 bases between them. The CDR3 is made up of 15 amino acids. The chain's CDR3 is CASKTRHGTTYEQYF. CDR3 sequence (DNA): TGTGCCAGCAAGACTAGACATGGTACTACCTACGAGCAGTACTTC.

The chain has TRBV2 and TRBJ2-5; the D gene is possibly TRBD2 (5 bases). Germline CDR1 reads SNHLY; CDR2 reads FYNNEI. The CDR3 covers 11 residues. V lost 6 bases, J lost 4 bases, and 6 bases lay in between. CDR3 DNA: TGTGCCAGCAGAGGAGGAGAGACCCAGTACTTC. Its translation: CASRGGETQYF.

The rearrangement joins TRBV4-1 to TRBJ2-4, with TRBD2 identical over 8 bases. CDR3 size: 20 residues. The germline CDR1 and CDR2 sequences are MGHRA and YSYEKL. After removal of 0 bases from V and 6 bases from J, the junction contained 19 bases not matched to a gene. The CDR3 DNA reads TGCGCCAGCAGCCAAGAACGGGGGGGGTTGAGAGCCGGCGCTGGAAACATTCAGTACTTC. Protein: CASSQERGGLRAGAGNIQYF.

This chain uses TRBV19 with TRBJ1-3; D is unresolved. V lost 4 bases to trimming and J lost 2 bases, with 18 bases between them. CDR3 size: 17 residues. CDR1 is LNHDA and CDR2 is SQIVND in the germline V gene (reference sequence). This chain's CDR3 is CASSRVTGRLAGNTIYF. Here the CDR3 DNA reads TGTGCCAGTAGTAGGGTAACCGGCCGACTGGCTGGAAACACCATATATTTT.

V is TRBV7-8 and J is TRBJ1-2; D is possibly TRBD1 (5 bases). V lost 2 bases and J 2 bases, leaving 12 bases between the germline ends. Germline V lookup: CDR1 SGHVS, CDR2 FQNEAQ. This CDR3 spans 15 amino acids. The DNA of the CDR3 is TGTGCCAGCAGCTTATCGTCAGGGAAGAACTATGGCTACACCTTC. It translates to CASSLSSGKNYGYTF.

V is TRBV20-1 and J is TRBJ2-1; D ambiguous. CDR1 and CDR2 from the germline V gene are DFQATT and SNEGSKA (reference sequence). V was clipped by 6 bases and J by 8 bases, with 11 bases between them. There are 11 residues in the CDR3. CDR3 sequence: CSALGLHEQFF. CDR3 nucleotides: TGCAGTGCCCTTGGGCTGCATGAGCAGTTCTTC.

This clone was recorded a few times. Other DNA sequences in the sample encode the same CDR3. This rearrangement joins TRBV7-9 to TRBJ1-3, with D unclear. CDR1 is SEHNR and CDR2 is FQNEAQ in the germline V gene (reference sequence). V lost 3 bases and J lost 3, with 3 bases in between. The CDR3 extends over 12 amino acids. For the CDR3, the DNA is TGTGCCAGCAGCTTGGATGGAAACACCATATATTTT. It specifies CASSLDGNTIYF.

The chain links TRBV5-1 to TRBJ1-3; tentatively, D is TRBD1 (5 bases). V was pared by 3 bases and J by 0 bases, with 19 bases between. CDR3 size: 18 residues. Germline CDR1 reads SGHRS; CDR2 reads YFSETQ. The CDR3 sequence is CASSSISPGRTSGNTIYF. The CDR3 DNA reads TGCGCCAGCAGCTCCATAAGTCCGGGACGGACCTCTGGAAACACCATATATTTT.

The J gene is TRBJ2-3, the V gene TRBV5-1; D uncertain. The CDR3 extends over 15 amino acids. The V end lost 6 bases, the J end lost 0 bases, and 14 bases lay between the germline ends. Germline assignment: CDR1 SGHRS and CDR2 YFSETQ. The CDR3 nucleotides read TGCGCCAGCAAGCTCTTCGCAGCAAGCACAGATACGCAGTATTTT. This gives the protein CASKLFAASTDTQYF.

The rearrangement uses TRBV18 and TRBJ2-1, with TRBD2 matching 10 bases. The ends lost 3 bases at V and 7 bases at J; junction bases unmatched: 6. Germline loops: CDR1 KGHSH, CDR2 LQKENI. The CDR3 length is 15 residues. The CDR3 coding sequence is TGTGCCAGCTCACCCGCTAGCGGGAGTAAAAATGAGCAGTTCTTC. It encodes CASSPASGSKNEQFF.

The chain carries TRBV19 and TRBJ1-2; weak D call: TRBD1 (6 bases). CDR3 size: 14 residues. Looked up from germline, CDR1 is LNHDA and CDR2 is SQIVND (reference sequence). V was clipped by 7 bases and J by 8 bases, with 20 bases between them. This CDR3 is CASIGVGGLGGYTF. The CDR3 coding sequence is TGTGCCAGTATAGGGGTCGGGGGCTTGGGCGGCTACACCTTC.

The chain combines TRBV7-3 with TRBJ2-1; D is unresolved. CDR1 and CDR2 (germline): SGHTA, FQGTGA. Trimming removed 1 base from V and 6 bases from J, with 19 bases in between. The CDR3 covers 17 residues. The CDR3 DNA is TGTGCCAGCAGCTTAAGATTGACGAGAACCCCCCCCAATGAGCAGTTCTTC. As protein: CASSLRLTRTPPNEQFF.

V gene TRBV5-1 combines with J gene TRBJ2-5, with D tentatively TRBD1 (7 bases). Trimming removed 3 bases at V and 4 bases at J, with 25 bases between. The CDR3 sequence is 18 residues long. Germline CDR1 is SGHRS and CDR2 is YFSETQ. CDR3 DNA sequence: TGCGCCAGCAGCTGGAACCTCAGGACAGGAGGGTTTACAGAGACCCAGTACTTC. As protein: CASSWNLRTGGFTETQYF.

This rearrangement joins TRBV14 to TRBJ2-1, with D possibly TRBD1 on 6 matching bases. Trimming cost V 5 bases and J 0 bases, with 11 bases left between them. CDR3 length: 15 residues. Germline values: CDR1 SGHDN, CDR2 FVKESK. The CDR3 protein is CASSKRGSSYNEQFF. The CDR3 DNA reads TGTGCCAGCAGCAAAAGGGGGAGCTCCTACAATGAGCAGTTCTTC.

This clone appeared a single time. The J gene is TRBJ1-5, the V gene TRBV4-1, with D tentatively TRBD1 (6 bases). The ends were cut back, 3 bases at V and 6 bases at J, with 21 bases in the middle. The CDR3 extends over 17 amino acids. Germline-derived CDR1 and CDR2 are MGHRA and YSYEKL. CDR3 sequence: CASSHAILGARAQPQHF. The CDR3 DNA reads TGCGCCAGCAGCCATGCCATTCTGGGGGCGCGGGCTCAGCCCCAGCATTTT.

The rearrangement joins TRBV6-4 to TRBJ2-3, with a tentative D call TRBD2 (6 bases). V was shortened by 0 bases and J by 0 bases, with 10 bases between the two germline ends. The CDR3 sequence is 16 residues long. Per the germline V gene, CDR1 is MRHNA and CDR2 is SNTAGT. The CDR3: CASSDSPGSSTDTQYF. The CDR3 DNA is TGTGCCAGCAGTGACTCTCCCGGGAGCAGCACAGATACGCAGTATTTT.

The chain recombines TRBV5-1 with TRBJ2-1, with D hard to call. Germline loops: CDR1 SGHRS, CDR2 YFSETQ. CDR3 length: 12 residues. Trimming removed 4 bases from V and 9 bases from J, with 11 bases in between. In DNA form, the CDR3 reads TGCGCCAGCAGCCCCTTAGCAGGTGAGCAGTTCTTC. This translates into CASSPLAGEQFF.

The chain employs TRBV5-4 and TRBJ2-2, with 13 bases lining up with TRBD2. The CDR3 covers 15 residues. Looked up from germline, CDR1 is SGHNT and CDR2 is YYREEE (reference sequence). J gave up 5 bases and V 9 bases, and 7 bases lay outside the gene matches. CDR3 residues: CATRTSGSRTGELFF. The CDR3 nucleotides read TGTGCCACCCGGACTAGCGGGAGTCGGACCGGGGAGCTGTTTTTT. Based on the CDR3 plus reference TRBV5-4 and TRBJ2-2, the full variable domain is ETGVTQSPTHLIKTRGQQVTLRCSSQSGHNTVSWYQQALGQGPQFIFQYYREEENGRGNFPPRFSGLQFPNYSSELNVNALELDDSALYLCATRTSGSRTGELFFGEGSRLTVL.

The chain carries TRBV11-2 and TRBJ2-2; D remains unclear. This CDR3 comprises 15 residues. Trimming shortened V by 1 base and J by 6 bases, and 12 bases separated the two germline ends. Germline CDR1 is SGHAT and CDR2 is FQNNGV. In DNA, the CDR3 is TGTGCCAGCAGCTTAGGGCGCAGGTGGTCCGGGGAGCTGTTTTTT. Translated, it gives CASSLGRRWSGELFF.

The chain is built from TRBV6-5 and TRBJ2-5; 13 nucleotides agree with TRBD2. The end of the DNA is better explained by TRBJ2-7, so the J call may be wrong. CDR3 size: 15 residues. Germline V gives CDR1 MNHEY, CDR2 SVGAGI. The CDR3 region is CASSTRTSGSYEQYF. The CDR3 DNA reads TGTGCCAGCAGTACCAGGACTAGCGGGAGCTACGAGCAGTACTTC.

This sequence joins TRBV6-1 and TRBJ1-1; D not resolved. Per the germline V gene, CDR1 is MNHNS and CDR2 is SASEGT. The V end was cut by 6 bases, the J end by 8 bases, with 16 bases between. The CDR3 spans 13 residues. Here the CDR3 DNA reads TGTGCCAGCAGGCGCCCTTTTGTTCCGGAAGCTTTCTTT. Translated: CASRRPFVPEAFF.